This TCR beta chain was retrieved from a study of post-analysis software for immune sequencing data. Whole-study context: Recorded subtypes: relapsing-remitting, secondary progressive, progressive-relapsing; some patients unannotated.

Germline CDR1 is DFQATT and CDR2 is SNEGSKA (reference sequence). Trimming took 3 bases from V and 2 from J; bases not matched to a gene: 8. The CDR3 is 18 amino acids. Prepared TCR beta cDNA libraries contained unique molecular identifiers. Each CDR3 protein gets one entry after TCRdb re-called the PCR reads with MiXCR. The sample lists about 810,000 distinct CDR3 sequences, roughly 50% occurring once. Whole-study results and caveats: Compared with controls, patients showed significantly lower normalized Chao1 diversity. The five TRBV segments detected at higher frequency in patients than in controls included TRBV5-6, TRBV5-1 and TRBV20-1.

There are a few counts of this clonotype. Its antigen is unidentified. The chain joins TRBV20-1 to TRBJ2-3; 16 positions match TRBD2. This clonotype was obtained from a girl aged 10 to 17 with multiple sclerosis. The sequencing sample was made of blood. This CDR3 is CSARGGLAGGPLTDTQYF. DNA of the CDR3: TGCAGTGCTAGGGGGGGACTAGCGGGGGGGCCCCTCACAGATACGCAGTATTTT.